The rows below give T cell receptor beta chains drawn from one sample of a study of blood T cell repertoires in COVID-19. The protocol was immunoSEQ multiplex PCR, while the TCRdb copy is restricted to in-frame clones and leaves out a portion. The repertoire consists of tens of thousands of clones, with around 84% occurring once and the leading ten covering more than 10%. The sequenced sample was peripheral blood. These TCRs come from a human donor in a cohort sampled during active COVID-19. Both conserved end residues are part of each CDR3. D genes are given only for firm matches. Not all rows give a size; the values are once, few, many and, for expanded clones, a class.

d_call j_call clone_size v_call cdr3_aa cdr3_nt
TRBD1 TRBJ2-2 - TRBV27 CASSYRTGVVPGELFF TGTGCCAGCAGTTACCGGACAGGGGTCGTCCCCGGGGAGCTGTTTTTT
TRBD1 TRBJ2-7 - TRBV9 CASSAGQAAYEQYF TGTGCCAGCAGCGCAGGACAGGCCGCCTACGAGCAGTACTTC
TRBD1 TRBJ2-2 - TRBV7-9 CASSYGTATNTGELFF TGTGCCAGCAGCTACGGGACAGCAACGAACACCGGGGAGCTGTTTTTT
TRBD1 TRBJ2-7 - TRBV7-9 CASSLALSPGQGSDEQYF TGTGCCAGCAGCTTAGCGCTAAGTCCGGGACAGGGCTCGGACGAGCAGTACTTC
TRBD1 TRBJ1-1 - TRBV19 CATGTGNTEAFF TGTGCCACCGGGACAGGGAACACTGAAGCTTTCTTT
- TRBJ1-1 few TRBV5-1 CASNSPGDGEAFF TGCGCCAGCAACTCTCCAGGTGATGGGGAAGCTTTCTTT
TRBD1 TRBJ1-2 - TRBV7-2 CASSQQGTYGYTF TGTGCCAGCAGCCAACAGGGGACCTATGGCTACACCTTC
- TRBJ2-7 few TRBV11-2 CASSSRQGLYEQYF TGTGCCAGCAGCTCACGACAGGGACTCTACGAGCAGTACTTC
- TRBJ1-1 - TRBV5-4 CASSPGGTEAFF TGTGCCAGCAGCCCGGGGGGGACTGAAGCTTTCTTT
- TRBJ1-2 - TRBV6-5 CASTTTTGPYGYTF TGTGCCAGCACCACTACGACAGGCCCCTATGGCTACACCTTC
TRBD1 TRBJ1-6 once TRBV30 CAWSSGDRVYSPLHF TGTGCCTGGTCGTCTGGGGACAGGGTCTATTCACCCCTCCACTTT
TRBD2 TRBJ2-4 - TRBV7-9 CASSNWRKAGAYIQYF TGTGCCAGCAGCAACTGGCGGAAGGCGGGAGCATACATTCAGTACTTC
TRBD1 TRBJ2-7 - TRBV13 CASSHDRATYEQYF TGTGCCAGCAGCCACGACAGGGCTACCTACGAGCAGTACTTC
- TRBJ1-1 - TRBV11-2 CASSLGPGHQNTEAFF TGTGCCAGCAGCTTAGGACCGGGACACCAGAACACTGAAGCTTTCTTT
- TRBJ2-6 - TRBV5-6 CASRSTGMSGANVLTF TGTGCCAGCAGGTCCACAGGGATGTCTGGGGCCAACGTCCTGACTTTC
- TRBJ1-1 - TRBV12-3/TRBV12-4 CASSPSGYTEAFF TGTGCCAGCAGCCCCTCAGGGTACACTGAAGCTTTCTTT
TRBD2 TRBJ2-7 - TRBV28 CASSLAGGVKYF TGTGCCAGCAGTTTAGCGGGAGGAGTAAAGTACTTC
- TRBJ1-2 - TRBV11-2 CASSFPGKGYGYTF TGTGCCAGCAGCTTCCCGGGGAAGGGCTATGGCTACACCTTC
- TRBJ1-2 once TRBV5-4 CASSSTWEDGYTF TGTGCCAGCAGCAGCACCTGGGAGGATGGCTACACCTTC
- TRBJ2-5 - TRBV9 CASSTTGEWKETQYF TGTGCCAGCAGCACGACTGGGGAGTGGAAAGAGACCCAGTACTTC
- TRBJ1-4 - TRBV9 CASSVGEGGNEKLFF TGTGCCAGCAGCGTAGGGGAGGGAGGTAATGAAAAACTGTTTTTT
TRBD2 TRBJ2-5 - TRBV2 CASGRASGGQETQYF TGTGCCAGTGGAAGGGCCAGCGGGGGACAAGAGACCCAGTACTTC
- TRBJ2-7 - TRBV4-3 CASSQDLAGKNYEQYF TGCGCCAGCAGCCAAGATCTCGCGGGAAAAAACTACGAGCAGTACTTC
- TRBJ2-6 - TRBV5-6 CASSWGLASGANVLTF TGTGCCAGCAGCTGGGGGCTGGCGTCTGGGGCCAACGTCCTGACTTTC
TRBD1 TRBJ2-1 - TRBV7-3 CASSSGTGSPLNEQFF TGTGCCAGCAGCTCCGGGACAGGTTCGCCCCTCAATGAGCAGTTCTTC
- TRBJ2-7 - TRBV6-2/TRBV6-3 CASSLNFAVGYEQYF TGTGCCAGCAGTCTAAACTTTGCCGTCGGTTACGAGCAGTACTTC
TRBD1 TRBJ1-2 - TRBV27 CASSVTGLNYGYTF TGTGCCAGCAGTGTGACAGGGCTCAACTATGGCTACACCTTC
- TRBJ2-4 - TRBV13 CASSRVQGTILHSKNIQYF TGTGCCAGCAGCCGAGTTCAGGGGACCATCCTACATTCCAAAAACATTCAGTACTTC
TRBD1 TRBJ1-5 once TRBV10-3 CAISPGQGAGNQPQHF TGTGCCATCAGCCCCGGACAGGGGGCGGGCAATCAGCCCCAGCATTTT
- TRBJ2-1 - TRBV7-9 CASSFSIPASLRDEQFF TGTGCCAGCAGCTTTTCTATTCCGGCTAGTCTCCGCGATGAGCAGTTCTTC
- TRBJ2-7 - TRBV7-8 CASSTSSQGIISYEQYF TGTGCCAGCAGCACCTCGTCGCAGGGTATCATATCCTACGAGCAGTACTTC
- TRBJ1-2 - TRBV7-2 CASSFRGTGNYGYTF TGTGCCAGCAGCTTCAGGGGAACGGGTAACTATGGCTACACCTTC
- TRBJ2-7 once TRBV27 CASSPAGTSSYEQYF TGTGCCAGCAGCCCCGCGGGCACCAGCTCCTACGAGCAGTACTTC
- TRBJ2-5 - TRBV4-2 CASSSGGMGAGETQYF TGTGCCAGCAGTTCTGGGGGCATGGGGGCCGGGGAGACCCAGTACTTC
TRBD1 TRBJ2-6 - TRBV6-5 CASSHGTGGANVLTF TGTGCCAGCAGCCACGGGACAGGTGGGGCCAACGTCCTGACTTTC
TRBD2 TRBJ2-1 - TRBV19 CASSSLAASYNEQFF TGTGCCAGTAGTTCACTAGCGGCTTCCTACAATGAGCAGTTCTTC
- TRBJ2-2 - TRBV4-3 CASSQDLRGGAGELFF TGCGCCAGCAGCCAAGATCTTAGGGGGGGGGCCGGGGAGCTGTTTTTT
- TRBJ2-3 once TRBV13 CASSLVVPTQYF TGTGCCAGCAGCTTAGTAGTTCCTACGCAGTATTTT
- TRBJ2-7 - TRBV27 CASSLYPTQQGEGYEQYF TGTGCCAGCAGTTTATACCCTACTCAACAGGGGGAGGGCTACGAGCAGTACTTC
TRBD2 TRBJ2-5 - TRBV7-6 CASSPNPITSGRALRQETQYF TGTGCCAGCAGCCCTAACCCTATTACTAGCGGGAGGGCCTTGAGACAAGAGACCCAGTACTTC
TRBD2 TRBJ2-7 once TRBV3-1/TRBV3-2 CASSLGTSAIYEQYF TGTGCCAGCAGCCTCGGGACTAGCGCTATCTACGAGCAGTACTTC
TRBD1 TRBJ2-7 - TRBV7-8 CASSLYTGGTYEQYF TGTGCCAGCAGCTTATACACAGGGGGCACTTACGAGCAGTACTTC
- TRBJ1-4 - TRBV9 CASSAHRDEKLFF TGTGCCAGCAGCGCCCACAGGGATGAAAAACTGTTTTTT
- TRBJ2-7 few TRBV28 CATGRPGSSYEQYF TGTGCCACAGGACGGCCTGGGAGCTCCTACGAGCAGTACTTC
TRBD2 TRBJ2-3 - TRBV7-9 CASSASGGTDTQYF TGTGCCAGCAGCGCTAGCGGGGGTACAGATACGCAGTATTTT
TRBD1 TRBJ2-5 - TRBV9 CASSVAIQNRGQETQYF TGTGCCAGCAGCGTAGCTATACAGAACAGGGGACAAGAGACCCAGTACTTC
TRBD2 TRBJ2-1 - TRBV5-4 CASSLGGGGYNEQFF TGTGCCAGCAGCTTGGGTGGCGGGGGGTACAATGAGCAGTTCTTC
- TRBJ1-5 - TRBV6-6 CASSPAGQPQHF TGTGCCAGCAGTCCGGCGGGTCAGCCCCAGCATTTT
- TRBJ2-7 - TRBV6-1 CASREFPLGSGVYEQYF TGTGCCAGCAGAGAATTCCCCCTAGGTAGCGGCGTTTACGAGCAGTACTTC
- TRBJ2-1 - TRBV7-6 CASSREPTGSFSNEQFF TGTGCCAGCAGTCGTGAGCCGACCGGGAGTTTTTCTAATGAGCAGTTCTTC
TRBD2 TRBJ2-1 once TRBV27 CASSSLAGGPWGFF TGTGCCAGCAGTTCACTAGCGGGGGGCCCCTGGGGGTTCTTC
TRBD1 TRBJ2-1 - TRBV28 CASSPGTGFSSYNEQFF TGTGCCAGCAGCCCCGGGACAGGGTTTAGTTCCTACAATGAGCAGTTCTTC
TRBD1 TRBJ2-5 - TRBV27 CATQLLGTAKETQYF TGTGCCACCCAACTGCTCGGGACAGCAAAAGAGACCCAGTACTTC
- TRBJ1-1 - TRBV6-6 CASSYPTGTEAFF TGTGCCAGCAGTTACCCCACAGGAACTGAAGCTTTCTTT
- TRBJ2-1 - TRBV23-1 CASSRQGKDNEQFF TGCGCCAGCAGTCGCCAGGGGAAGGACAATGAGCAGTTCTTC
- TRBJ2-1 - TRBV5-4 CASSPPSMNEQFF TGTGCCAGCAGCCCCCCTTCTATGAATGAGCAGTTCTTC
- TRBJ1-3 - TRBV30 CAWDRASGNTIYF TGTGCCTGGGACAGAGCCTCTGGAAACACCATATATTTT
TRBD2 TRBJ2-1 - TRBV5-3 CARSNHRTSGGAREQFF TGTGCCAGAAGCAACCACCGTACTAGCGGGGGGGCCAGGGAGCAGTTCTTC
TRBD1 TRBJ2-5 - TRBV6-2/TRBV6-3 CASSVGTATQETQYF TGTGCCAGCAGTGTCGGGACAGCGACTCAAGAGACCCAGTACTTC